The present T cell receptor beta chain was sequenced within a study of cytomegalovirus exposure and HLA in healthy donors (dated by TCRdb to 2015 to 2018). For context, the study as a whole: In an earlier analysis of about 560 of the donors, 276 Gb of sequence data and 117 million unique TCR beta sequences from about 190 million T cells were reported. Class I and class II HLA loci were covered by the typing at four-digit resolution. To predict cytomegalovirus infection status, the study combined high-throughput TCR immunosequencing, statistical association of individual TCRs with disease status, and machine learning. Among under 450 genotyped donors of the cohort, an average of about 240,000 unique TCR beta nucleotide sequences were sequenced per donor, around 20% of them non-productive. The study used immunosequencing to profile the T cell repertoires of more than 650 subjects and linked those repertoires to cytomegalovirus serostatus. Alongside the repertoire data, information on donor age, sex, ethnicity and CMV serostatus was compiled. The later analysis used no new phenotypic data to find candidate immune exposures, relying instead on TCR beta sequences and their occurrence across donors. The aim of the study was to test whether cataloging public T cell receptors could identify signatures of past pathogen exposure. Because of strong linkage in the cohort, five DR-DQ haplotypes were treated as single units for association and clustering. A later analysis re-analyzed previously published TCR beta repertoires from roughly 630 donors and added high-resolution HLA genotyping to study TCR occurrence patterns. Typing coverage differed by locus: A, B, C, DRB1 and DQB1 were typed in roughly 629-630 donors, DQA1 in about 560, DPA1 in approximately 600, and DPB1 in 450 to 490. Of the approximately 400 genotyped donors, approximately 83% fell in the genetic ancestry cluster associated with self-reported Caucasian donors. Every repertoire in the discovery cohort had been generated on one and the same sequencing platform. Besides the first cohort of 666 subjects, a separate validation cohort made up of about 120 different subjects was used. To decide whether each TCR beta V gene segment behaved as functional or pseudogenic, an earlier analysis of some 600 of the donors relied on high-throughput TCR beta sequencing. Approximately 300 gigabases of sequencing data and tens of millions of unique TCR sequences were included in an early release covering around 650 HLA-typed donors. A later genetic analysis took genome-wide SNP genotypes for about 55% of the 666 donors and used that subset as a discovery cohort.

Library prep was done by the immunoSEQ multiplex PCR assay. For the multiplex PCR, a mixture combining 60 forward primers for TCR Vbeta segments and 13 reverse primers for TCR Jbeta segments was used. The CDR3 region of rearranged TCR beta genes was amplified from genomic DNA by a multiplex PCR assay. Amplified TCR beta libraries were sequenced as 87-base-pair reads on the Illumina HiSeq System. Per the authors' processing: In a later analysis, tens of millions of unique TCR beta chains were counted across the approximately 620 repertoires, and roughly 9.9 million of these chains were shared by at least two donors. Raw reads were error-corrected and collapsed into unique sequences with a nearest-neighbor algorithm that merged closely related sequences to remove PCR and sequencing errors. Alignment of CDR3 sequences to IMGT reference sequences was used to assign V, D and J gene segments. Each retained sequence needed at least a six-nucleotide match to both a V gene segment and a J gene segment. A rearrangement was called productive if the CDR3 had no stop codons and remained in frame with V and J, and every other rearrangement was called non-productive. CDR3 was defined by IMGT convention, running from the second conserved V-encoded cysteine to the conserved J-encoded phenylalanine. The earlier analysis of some 600 of the donors excluded sequences that lacked an unambiguous match to a single V gene segment. An earlier analysis of fewer than 750 of the donors classified V segments as functional when productive rearrangements were above 56.7% and as segregating when the standard deviation between donors was above 5%. To diagnose cytomegalovirus status from the catalog of TCR beta chain sequences, a statistical classification framework was built. In a later analysis, V and J genes were assigned by comparing TCR nucleotide sequences against IMGT/GENE-DB human TR gene sequences. In a later analysis, CDR3 sequences and most-parsimonious VDJ recombination scenarios were assigned using the TCRdist pipeline. In a later analysis, each TCR beta chain was defined by its CDR3 amino acid sequence together with its V-gene family, and reads without a unique V-gene family were excluded. A later analysis removed 592 highly shared, low-generation-probability nucleotide sequences to deal with suspected cross-contamination and a sequencing artifact. A later analysis calculated a clonal expansion index for each public chain from normalized within-repertoire ranks of inferred template counts. A later analysis computed generation probabilities with a VDJ recombination model fitted to out-of-frame rearrangements, and checked the results against IGoR. A later analysis scored TCR-TCR, TCR-HLA and TCR-CMV co-occurrence with hypergeometric tests, applying a repertoire-size bias correction to TCR pairs. A later analysis estimated false discovery rates by permuting HLA or CMV assignments 20 times. In a later analysis, co-occurring TCRs were grouped using DBSCAN, with TCRdist sequence similarity added in when clustering inside HLA-allele-positive subsets. For co-occurrence clustering, repertoires with fewer than 30,000 or more than 120,000 public chains were excluded, along with roughly 5 repertoires with anomalous nucleotide sharing. In TCRdb, the immuneACCESS table is reduced to in-frame sequences with V and J assigned. These tables do not hold every clone; where another copy was compared, an unresolved V gene accounts for under half, and the others remain unexplained. V, J and clone size are taken as reported in that table, and D and trimming were inferred from the DNA itself. The sample data list approximately 54,000 clones, and more than 70% of these were observed just once. The ten largest account for approximately 2.8% of the sample.

Notes on this clone: Its antigen specificity is not known. Per-nucleotide qualities are absent, and no much larger clonotype sits a single base away.

Including the terminal cysteine and phenylalanine, the CDR3 comprises 15 residues. The sequence is cut down to CDR3 DNA, 45 bases in frame from base 1. V lost 7 bases and J lost 4 bases, and the count of bases not matched to a germline gene is 9. Taken from the germline V gene, the CDR1 and CDR2 loops are SGDLS and YYNGEE. In total, 600 or so healthy bone marrow donors made up the cohort. At the time of sampling, all cohort members were nominally healthy, though unrecorded immune exposures were likely present. The donor tested CMV seronegative, placing the donor among the 350 to 400 seronegative members of the cohort. A peripheral blood sample was collected from each donor, and TCR beta sequencing was performed on peripheral blood mononuclear cells. The Qiagen DNeasy Blood Extraction Kit was used to extract genomic DNA from the blood cell samples. Study-level results and caveats: A later analysis found that HLA-associated TCR beta chains were more clonally expanded and had lower generation probabilities than equally common non-associated chains. A total of 150 or so TCR beta chains were listed by the study as associated with cytomegalovirus. A group of highly shared sequence variants was considered likely to be a technical artifact of the sequencing pipeline. HLA typing was unavailable for some donors at each locus, so association tests used only the typed subset. Because counts were too low, approximately 18 rarely observed V segments, including chromosome 9 orphons, were excluded from the earlier analysis of some 540 of the donors. In a later analysis, around 17,000 TCR beta sequences were associated with specific HLA alleles at a false discovery rate of 0.05. Across donors, most TCR sequences were observed very rarely, whereas some public TCRs were present in many individuals. The authors suggested that the approach could potentially be generalized to other disease states and immunological phenotypes. Strong co-occurrence of HLA alleles, especially DR and DQ, made assigning TCR associations to individual alleles difficult. Correlated functional status among segregating V segments might reflect linkage disequilibrium, but an unknown experimental factor could not be ruled out. A later analysis found that TCR association rates varied across HLA loci, with DRB1 alleles showing the most associated TCRs and HLA-C alleles the fewest. The presence/absence analyses assumed that sequencing depth was roughly uniform across donors, and that assumption may not be true. In a later analysis, several top co-occurrence clusters were reported to appear linked to parvovirus B19, influenza, CMV and Epstein-Barr virus. A further reported finding was that TCR beta sequences accurately predicted the HLA-A and HLA-B alleles for most subjects in the first cohort. In vitro tests confirmed that three of the cytomegalovirus-associated TCR beta chains recognize cytomegalovirus antigens. Some IMGT-functional V segments, including TRBV6-2 and TRBV6-3, could not be told apart with the 87-base-pair reads, so those segments were excluded. CMV serostatus was the only immune exposure information available for the cohort. The cohort was sequenced for TCR beta chains only, and without alpha or paired-chain data the features that could be detected were limited. According to a later analysis, most CMV-associated TCR beta chains appeared to be HLA-restricted, and the HLA associations seemed to be driven largely by CMV exposure. A later genetic analysis associated a missense DCLRE1C variant with V-gene and J-gene trimming of TCR beta chains, and an independent cohort replicated the association. In an earlier analysis of roughly 560 of the donors, most TCR beta V segments were observed in productive rearrangements about 90% or about 30% of the time, broadly matching IMGT annotations. A later genetic analysis reported fewer N-insertions in productive TCRs among donors in an Asian-associated ancestry cluster than the roughly 650-donor mean. In both the original and validation cohorts, the classifier was reported to diagnose cytomegalovirus status with high specificity and sensitivity.

Sequenced input: PBMCs. The chain joins TRBV9 to TRBJ2-2, with TRBD2 matching 8 junction bases. The clonotype comes from a woman aged 18-35 years in good health and CMV-seronegative. The nucleotides read TGTGCCAGCCATACAGGGACTAGGGGCACCGGGGAGCTGTTTTTT. Translated, it reads CASHTGTRGTGELFF.